These 28 T cell receptor beta chains were all obtained from the same sample, sequenced in a study of T-cell memory formation after mild COVID-19 (dated by TCRdb to the early 2020s). The library was obtained by 5' RACE. The reads were generated on an Illumina NovaSeq 6000. TCRdb trimmed the raw reads at Q25, called clones with MiXCR and kept productive beta chains. Each entry is one CDR3 protein sequence, shown with its most common DNA and genes. Recorded for this sample are 300,000 to 400,000 distinct CDR3 sequences; around a fifth of them occurred a single time. Approximately 13% of the sample is taken by the ten largest. The sequenced material came from PBMCs or a T cell subset sorted from them (not recorded which). These receptors were obtained from an adult woman who had mild COVID-19 (a few samples of this study predate the infection). The sample titles of this study are shuffled in the database, so cell type and time point are left out; the donor was told from shared clones.

This clonotype was recorded a few times. The chain carries TRBV7-9 and TRBJ2-7; D remains ambiguous. The CDR3 covers 14 residues. Trimming took 1 base from V and 3 from J, leaving 10 bases between them. Germline V gene data show CDR1 as SEHNR and CDR2 as FQNEAQ (reference sequence). CDR3 sequence reads: CASSLGGADYEQYF. The CDR3 DNA follows: TGTGCCAGCAGCTTAGGTGGAGCAGACTACGAGCAGTACTTC.

V gene TRBV9 combines with J gene TRBJ1-3; the match to TRBD1 covers 7 bases. CDR1 is SGDLS and CDR2 is YYNGEE in the germline V gene. The CDR3 extends over 18 amino acids. The junction had 9 bases not matched to a gene; V was cut back by 0 bases and J by 0 bases. Here the CDR3 reads CASSVDPGTAFSGNTIYF. As DNA, the CDR3 is TGTGCCAGCAGCGTAGACCCCGGGACAGCGTTCTCTGGAAACACCATATATTTT.

The CDR3: CASSEVGGPKGYTF. The CDR3 DNA reads as TGTGCCAGCAGCGAGGTTGGAGGGCCCAAGGGCTACACCTTC. V gene TRBV7-8 combines with J gene TRBJ1-2; no clear D. The germline CDR1 and CDR2 sequences are SGHVS and FQNEAQ. V lost 5 bases to trimming and J lost 8 bases, with 18 bases between them. The CDR3 runs 14 residues.

The V and J genes are TRBV10-3 and TRBJ2-5, with D maybe TRBD1 (5 bases). This CDR3 spans 13 amino acids. Deletions cut 6 bases from V and 2 bases from J, with 10 bases between. The germline CDR1 and CDR2 sequences are ENHRY and SYGVKD. This CDR3 is CAISPTEQETQYF. The CDR3 DNA is TGTGCCATCAGCCCGACAGAGCAAGAGACCCAGTACTTC.

The chain employs TRBV30 and TRBJ1-1; no definite D call. Germline CDR1 GTSNPN, CDR2 SVGIG (reference sequence). The CDR3 length is 13 residues. The ends were cut back, 4 bases at V and 1 base at J, with 10 bases in the middle. Here the CDR3 reads CAWKGSANTEAFF. CDR3 nucleotides: TGTGCCTGGAAGGGTTCAGCGAACACTGAAGCTTTCTTT.

The rearrangement links TRBV12-3 or TRBV12-4 to TRBJ2-3, with D hard to call. The V and J ends lost 3 bases and 4 bases respectively, with 8 bases between them. The CDR3 sequence is 13 residues long. In DNA form, the CDR3 reads TGTGCCAGCAGTTTCCGTCGCCCAGATACGCAGTATTTT. Its translation is CASSFRRPDTQYF.

The genes are TRBV2 and TRBJ2-2; D possibly corresponds to TRBD1 (6 bases). Germline V gene lookup returns CDR1 SNHLY and CDR2 FYNNEI. The V and J ends lost 6 bases and 1 base respectively, with 15 bases between them. This CDR3 has 16 amino acids. DNA of the CDR3: TGTGCCAGCAGCAACCACAGGGAGAAGAACACCGGGGAGCTGTTTTTT. It encodes CASSNHREKNTGELFF.

Concerning this clonotype itself: Germline is not matched at one junction end, which may reflect a read error. V gene TRBV19 combines with J gene TRBJ1-2, with D uncertain. Germline values: CDR1 LNHDA, CDR2 SQIVND (reference sequence). The CDR3 runs 11 residues. Here the CDR3 reads CASRNGLQHRF. CDR3 bases: TGTGCCAGTAGGAACGGACTCCAGCACCGCTTC.

This clonotype was seen a single time. The V call is TRBV4-3, the J call TRBJ2-1; D is perhaps TRBD1 or TRBD2 (5 bases each). The CDR3 is 18 residues long. Germline CDR1 is LGHNA and CDR2 is YSLEER. Trimming removed 0 bases from V and 7 bases from J, with 22 bases in between. The CDR3 region is CASSQDSIRGLYSNEQFF. In DNA, the CDR3 is TGCGCCAGCAGCCAAGACTCGATCCGGGGCCTCTATTCGAATGAGCAGTTCTTC.

The V and J genes are TRBV20-1 and TRBJ2-7, with D possibly being TRBD1 (6 bases). In germline, CDR1 is DFQATT, CDR2 SNEGSKA (reference sequence). The CDR3 loop spans 14 amino acids. Trimming pared 0 bases from V and 2 bases from J, leaving 11 bases between. For the CDR3, the DNA is TGCAGTGCTAGAGATGTGACAGGCCCCTACGAGCAGTACTTC. Translation: CSARDVTGPYEQYF.

The V call is TRBV5-1, the J call TRBJ1-5; D might be TRBD1 (5 bases). Trimming removed 4 bases at V and 0 bases at J, with 11 bases between. The CDR3 has 15 residues. Germline V CDR1 and CDR2: SGHRS, YFSETQ. CDR3 nucleotide sequence: TGCGCCAGCAGCCCGTGGGGGGATAGCAATCAGCCCCAGCATTTT. Encoded protein: CASSPWGDSNQPQHF.

There are a few counts of this clonotype. This rearrangement joins TRBV20-1 to TRBJ2-7; a possible D gene is TRBD2 (6 bases). CDR1 is DFQATT and CDR2 is SNEGSKA in the germline V gene (reference sequence). The V gene lost 7 bases and the J gene lost 1 base, with 20 bases spanning the gap. CDR3 length: 15 amino acids. CDR3 in amino acids: CSVEGPYSYSYEQYF. The CDR3 coding sequence is TGCAGTGTGGAGGGCCCGTATTCCTATTCCTACGAGCAGTACTTC.

This clonotype occurred many times. This chain links TRBV27 with TRBJ2-3; 9 bases agree with TRBD2. Trimming at V came to 7 bases and at J to 2 bases, leaving 4 bases not matched to a gene. The CDR3 contains 14 residues. Germline V lookup: CDR1 MNHEY, CDR2 SMNVEV (reference sequence). CDR3 nucleotide sequence: TGTGCCAGCAAACTAGCGGGTCCCACAGATACGCAGTATTTT. This gives the protein CASKLAGPTDTQYF.

The rearrangement uses TRBV9 and TRBJ1-2, with TRBD1 matching over 8 bases. Germline-derived CDR1 and CDR2 are SGDLS and YYNGEE. V gave up 4 bases and J gave up 3 bases; unmatched junction bases: 11. This CDR3 has 16 amino acids. CDR3 loop: CASSYNLQGGHYGYTF. The CDR3 nucleotides are TGTGCCAGCAGCTACAACCTACAGGGGGGCCACTATGGCTACACCTTC. The whole variable domain, remainder taken from reference TRBV9 and TRBJ1-2, is DSGVTQTPKHLITATGQRVTLRCSPRSGDLSVYWYQQSLDQGLQFLIQYYNGEERAKGNILERFSAQQFPDLHSELNLSSLELGDSALYFCASSYNLQGGHYGYTFGSGTRLTVV.

This clonotype was seen a handful of times. The chain has TRBV6-2 or TRBV6-3 and TRBJ2-1, with a tentative D call TRBD2 (5 bases). The CDR3 length is 18 residues. CDR1 is MNHEY and CDR2 is SVGEGT in the germline V gene. The ends were cut back, 2 bases at V and 4 bases at J, with 21 bases in the middle. The CDR3 DNA follows: TGTGCCAGCAGTTACAACTTAAAGGCGGGTGAGCTTTACAATGAGCAGTTCTTC. This translates into CASSYNLKAGELYNEQFF.

The chain uses TRBV12-3 or TRBV12-4 and TRBJ2-7; D perhaps matches TRBD1 (6 bases). This CDR3 has 18 residues. V lost 5 bases and J 1 base, leaving 24 bases between the germline ends. CDR3 region: CASSILGAGAALSYEQYF. The CDR3 nucleotides are TGTGCCAGCAGTATACTGGGGGCCGGGGCCGCACTTTCCTACGAGCAGTACTTC.

The chain combines TRBV12-3 or TRBV12-4 with TRBJ2-1; possible D gene TRBD2, 7 bases. Trimming took 6 bases from V and 8 from J, leaving 14 bases between them. The CDR3 is made up of 13 amino acids. The CDR3, as DNA: TGTGCCAGCAGGGAGGGGGGGGTGGATGAGCAGTTCTTC. Amino acids: CASREGGVDEQFF.

This clonotype came up a few times. The CDR3 sequence: CASSYQFPEAFF. Here the CDR3 DNA reads TGTGCCAGCAGTTACCAGTTTCCTGAAGCTTTCTTT. The chain recombines TRBV6-2 or TRBV6-3 with TRBJ1-1; no reliable D call. Trimming removed 2 bases at V and 6 bases at J, with 7 bases between. This CDR3 has 12 amino acids. Germline CDR1 MNHEY, CDR2 SVGEGT.

This clonotype appeared a few times. The genes are TRBV24-1 and TRBJ2-2; unclear D gene. The CDR3 extends over 17 amino acids. The V gene lost 2 bases and the J gene lost 5 bases, with 17 bases spanning the gap. Germline CDR1 reads KGHDR; CDR2 reads SFDVKD. The CDR3 sequence: CATSDSRTTFRTGELFF. The CDR3 bases are TGTGCCACCAGTGATTCGAGGACCACTTTCCGGACCGGGGAGCTGTTTTTT.

This clonotype has a handful of counts. The chain has TRBV18 and TRBJ2-1, with 11 bases identical to TRBD2. The CDR3 length is 16 residues. After removal of 4 bases from V and 5 bases from J, the junction contained 7 bases not matched to a gene. CDR1 KGHSH and CDR2 LQKENI come from the germline V gene. The CDR3: CASSLPGTSGDNEQFF. In DNA form, the CDR3 reads TGTGCCAGCTCACTACCCGGGACTAGCGGCGACAATGAGCAGTTCTTC.

The chain carries TRBV6-4 and TRBJ2-1; TRBD1 matches 9 bases. V shed 3 bases and J 2 bases; nucleotides not matched to a gene: 2. This CDR3 region has 15 residues. Germline V gene lookup returns CDR1 MRHNA and CDR2 SNTAGT. CDR3 DNA: TGTGCCAGCAGTGAAAGGACAGGGGCCTACAATGAGCAGTTCTTC. This sequence encodes CASSERTGAYNEQFF.

This sequence joins TRBV6-5 and TRBJ2-1, with 10 bases identical to TRBD1. CDR3 length: 14 residues. Germline assignment: CDR1 MNHEY and CDR2 SVGAGI. Trimming at V came to 6 bases and at J to 7 bases, leaving 6 bases not matched to a gene. The chain's CDR3 is CASSRGQGRNEQFF. CDR3 in DNA: TGTGCCAGCAGCCGGGGACAGGGGAGAAATGAGCAGTTCTTC.

This clonotype was picked up a small number of times. The chain employs TRBV6-4 and TRBJ1-1, with D possibly TRBD1 on 6 matching bases. CDR1 and CDR2 (germline): MRHNA, SNTAGT. Deletions cut 3 bases from V and 0 bases from J, with 11 bases between. The CDR3 loop spans 15 amino acids. The CDR3 sequence is CASSEGTGLNTEAFF. The DNA for the CDR3 is TGTGCCAGCAGTGAAGGAACAGGGTTGAACACTGAAGCTTTCTTT.

There are a few counts of this clonotype. CDR3 amino acids: CASSIAGGGQPQHF. The CDR3 bases are TGTGCCAGCAGCATTGCGGGGGGCGGTCAGCCCCAGCATTTT. J is TRBJ1-5 and V is TRBV2, with D tentatively TRBD1 (6 bases). From germline, CDR1 is SNHLY and CDR2 FYNNEI. Trimming cost V 6 bases and J 6 bases, with 15 bases left between them. CDR3 size: 14 residues.

This clonotype was seen many times. This chain uses TRBV25-1 with TRBJ2-7, with 7 nucleotides matching TRBD1. The CDR3 covers 15 residues. V lost 4 bases and J lost 6; bases outside the gene matches: 12. CDR1 is MGHDK and CDR2 is SYGVNS in the germline V gene. The CDR3 DNA follows: TGTGCCAGCAGTGTCCTGTCAGACAGGGCATCCGAGCAGTACTTC. Its protein product is CASSVLSDRASEQYF.

This rearrangement joins TRBV5-6 to TRBJ2-4; a weak D match, TRBD1 (7 bases). CDR1 is SGHDT and CDR2 is YYEEEE in the germline V gene. The V and J ends lost 3 bases and 2 bases respectively, with 18 bases between them. The CDR3 consists of 17 residues. The CDR3: CASSWGELQGSKNIQYF. DNA for the CDR3: TGTGCCAGCAGCTGGGGGGAGTTACAGGGGTCCAAAAACATTCAGTACTTC.

V gene TRBV29-1 combines with J gene TRBJ1-1; a possible D gene is TRBD1 (6 bases). This CDR3 has 13 amino acids. Trimming took 6 bases from V and 2 from J, leaving 13 bases between them. Germline V lookup: CDR1 SQVTM, CDR2 ANQGSEA. Written as DNA, the CDR3 is TGCAGCGTAACTGGACAGCTTAACACTGAAGCTTTCTTT. Translated, it gives CSVTGQLNTEAFF.

This rearrangement joins TRBV6-1 to TRBJ1-1; no clear D gene. CDR1 is MNHNS, CDR2 SASEGT, per germline. V shed 4 bases and J shed 8 bases, with 8 bases lying between them. The length of the CDR3 is 11 residues. CDR3 sequence reads: CASSGGVEAFF. The DNA of the CDR3 is TGTGCCAGCAGTGGAGGAGTCGAAGCTTTCTTT.